This T cell receptor beta chain was sequenced in a study of shared clonotypes between healthy human individuals. Study-wide points: With few donors, the genetic and exposure-history diversity represented was limited. The generation probabilities recorded for non-shared clonotypes fell below those of clonotypes shared by all four donors. Researchers found naive subsets generally carried larger estimated richness than memory subsets.

Deep was the level at which the assay was run. Sequenced by immunoSEQ multiplex PCR; TCRdb stores in-frame clones only, minus some. The sample records more than 1,200,000 clones, approximately 98.5% being singletons. The CDR3 sequence is 18 residues long. Trimming removed 3 bases from V and 0 bases from J; junction bases left unmatched: 7. Germline V gene lookup returns CDR1 LGHNA and CDR2 YNFKEQ. Comments on this clone: The antigen remains unidentified.

This chain links TRBV4-2 with TRBJ1-4; 10 bases align to TRBD1. Sequencing used naive CD4+ T cells sorted from blood. The subset is: CD45RA+ positively selected. The TCR sequence derives from a man aged 25 to 40 in good health. CDR3 coding DNA: TGTGCCAGCAGCCAGGAGGGACAGGGGTCCGCAACTAATGAAAAACTGTTTTTT. Its protein is CASSQEGQGSATNEKLFF.